This T cell receptor (beta chain) is from a study of blood T cell repertoires in COVID-19. The CDR3 extends over 15 amino acids. The germline CDR1 and CDR2 sequences are WSHSY and SAAADI. V lost 7 bases, J lost 5 bases, and 10 bases stayed unmatched. Study processing details: Reference gene primer amplification gave estimated nucleated cell counts. Libraries were prepared by immunoSEQ multiplex PCR; TCRdb keeps only in-frame clonotypes and omits some of them. The DNA gave D and trimming, while V, J and clone size come from that table. Among about 250,000 clones listed, roughly 85% were seen once. This clone has only a few counts.

V is TRBV10-2 and J is TRBJ1-1; 10 positions agree with TRBD1. This sequence was found in a man between 18 and 29 years old with active or convalescent COVID-19. Material for sequencing was peripheral blood. CDR3 sequence reads: CASTQPGQGRTEAFF. In nucleotides, the CDR3 is TGCGCCAGCACCCAACCGGGACAGGGGAGGACTGAAGCTTTCTTT.